This entry concerns a single T cell receptor (beta chain). Its antigen remains unknown. The CDR3 totals 13 residues. V lost 7 bases, J lost 9 bases, and 11 bases stayed unmatched. Germline V lookup: CDR1 SGHTA, CDR2 FQGNSA. TCRdb ran MiXCR on the 5' RACE reads and lists one entry per CDR3 protein. Here the sample spans about 470,000 distinct CDR3 sequences, 24% being singletons. The data originate from a study of identical twins. Overall study results and limits: Low generation-probability sequences were in excess among twin-shared out-of-frame alpha sequences. Zero-insertion findings could be partly confounded by invariant cells (MAIT and iNKT cells). Sharing of beta out-of-frame sequences by twins showed a weaker excess.

These data were also reused for a study on T cells expressing NK-cell markers.

The sequencing input was CD4+ T cells sorted from blood. The chain couples TRBV7-2 to TRBJ2-7; 8 positions match TRBD2. The TCR originated in a woman aged 18 to 35 in good health. CDR3 coding DNA: TGTGCCAGCACCAGACTCCTAGCGGGTGGGCAGTACTTC. Its translation: CASTRLLAGGQYF.